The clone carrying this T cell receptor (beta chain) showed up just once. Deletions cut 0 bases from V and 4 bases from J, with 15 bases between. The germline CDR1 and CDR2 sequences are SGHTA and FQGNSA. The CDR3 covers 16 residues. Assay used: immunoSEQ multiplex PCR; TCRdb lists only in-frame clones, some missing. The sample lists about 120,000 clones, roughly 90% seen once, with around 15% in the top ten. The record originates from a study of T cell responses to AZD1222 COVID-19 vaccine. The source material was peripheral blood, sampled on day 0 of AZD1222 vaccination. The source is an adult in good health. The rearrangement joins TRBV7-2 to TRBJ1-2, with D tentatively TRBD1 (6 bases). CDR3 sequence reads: CASSLARVRTVYGYTF. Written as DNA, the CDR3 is TGTGCCAGCAGCTTAGCGCGGGTCCGGACAGTCTATGGCTACACCTTC. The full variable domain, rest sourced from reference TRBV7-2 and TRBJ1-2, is GAGVSQSPSNKVTEKGKDVELRCDPISGHTALYWYRQSLGQGLEFLIYFQGNSAPDKSGLPSDRFSAERTGGSVSTLTIQRTQQEDSAVYLCASSLARVRTVYGYTFGSGTRLTVV.